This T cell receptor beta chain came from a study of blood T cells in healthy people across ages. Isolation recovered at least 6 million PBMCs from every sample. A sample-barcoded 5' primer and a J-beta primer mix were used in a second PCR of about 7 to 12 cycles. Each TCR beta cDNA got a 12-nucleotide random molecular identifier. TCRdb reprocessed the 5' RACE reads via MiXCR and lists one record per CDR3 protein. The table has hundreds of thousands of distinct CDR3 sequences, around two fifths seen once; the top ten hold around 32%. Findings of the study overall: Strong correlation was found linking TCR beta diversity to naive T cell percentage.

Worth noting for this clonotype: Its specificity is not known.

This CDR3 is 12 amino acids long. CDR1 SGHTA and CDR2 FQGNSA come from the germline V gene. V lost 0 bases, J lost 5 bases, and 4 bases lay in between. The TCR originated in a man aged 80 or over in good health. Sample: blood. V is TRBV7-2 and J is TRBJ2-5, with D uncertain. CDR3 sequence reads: CASSLASETQYF. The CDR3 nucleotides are TGTGCCAGCAGCTTAGCGAGCGAGACCCAGTACTTC.